These T cell receptor beta chains were read from a single sample in a study of blood T cells in healthy people across ages. TCRdb fed the 5' RACE reads into MiXCR, producing one record per CDR3 protein. The repertoire includes roughly 2 million distinct CDR3 sequences, roughly 52% of them detected once, and 2.1% sits in the top ten. Sequenced sample: blood. The origin of the receptors is a middle-aged woman in good health. Each CDR3 is given without its conserved first and last residue. A D gene is named only where the DNA matches it firmly.

>TRBV9|.|TRBJ2-5
ASSVQGTPTGTQY
>TRBV27|.|TRBJ2-7
ASSRDTSSYEQY
>TRBV20-1|TRBD1|TRBJ1-2
SAHRKHRDRGRSEYGYT
>TRBV10-1|.|TRBJ2-7
ASSEARATEQY
>TRBV21-1|.|TRBJ2-4
ARKWGRGRAKNIQY
>TRBV20-1|TRBD1|TRBJ1-3
SADQDRGDSGNTIY
>TRBV15|TRBD2|TRBJ2-7
ATSRDPSGGYEQY
>TRBV20-1|.|TRBJ1-1
SARDGVIGCGAF
>TRBV28|TRBD2|TRBJ2-5
ASSETRGVQETQY
>TRBV20-1|.|TRBJ2-7
SAREPPSSYEQY
>TRBV5-1|.|TRBJ2-5
ASSLGAIETQY
>TRBV9|.|TRBJ1-2
AGKGYGYT
>TRBV11-2|.|TRBJ2-7
ASRDPMVYEQY
>TRBV29-1|TRBD1|TRBJ2-5
SVPQGQAAETQY
>TRBV7-2|.|TRBJ2-3
ASSLVGEITQY
>TRBV4-2|.|TRBJ1-2
ASSQLSMSYGYT
>TRBV5-1|TRBD1|TRBJ2-4
ASSDRATPTQY
>TRBV11-2|TRBD2|TRBJ2-1
ASSARLAGGSTSSSYNEQF
>TRBV27|.|TRBJ1-5
ASAGIGIGNQPQH
>TRBV13|TRBD2|TRBJ2-1
ASSLGYSGGYNEQF
>TRBV27|.|TRBJ1-2
ATRKGTGNYGYT
>TRBV5-1|TRBD1|TRBJ2-7
ASGGQGEQY
>TRBV20-1|.|TRBJ2-5
SAISGFQETQY
>TRBV10-2|TRBD2|TRBJ2-1
ASSELGGGGEQF
>TRBV5-1|TRBD1|TRBJ2-1
ASSLVVIGQGYYEQF
>TRBV7-3|.|TRBJ2-2
ASSKSVVTGELF
>TRBV20-1|.|TRBJ2-5
SASGQFETQY
>TRBV20-1|.|.
SARVESKETQY
>TRBV7-9|.|.
ASRFRGETQY
>TRBV24-1|.|TRBJ1-5
ATSSPNQPQH
>TRBV9|.|TRBJ2-7
ASSATPYEQY
>TRBV12-3/TRBV12-4|.|TRBJ1-2
ASTPTGFEYGYT
>TRBV9|TRBD2|TRBJ2-7
ASSVGGGSNEQY
>TRBV3-1|.|.
ASSQRWGREQY
>TRBV18|.|TRBJ1-2
ASSPRLSEGHENYGYT
>TRBV7-7|.|.
ASSRLVYNEQY
>TRBV2|.|TRBJ2-7
ASRRTLAYEQY
>TRBV28|.|TRBJ2-4
ASQIQGRGAKNIQY
>TRBV20-1|.|TRBJ1-1
SGDISAEAF
>TRBV7-2|TRBD1|TRBJ2-3
ASTGTGNTDTQY
>TRBV7-2|.|TRBJ2-3
ASSLFGGKGDTQY
>TRBV25-1|.|TRBJ1-6
ASRGEGWNSPLH
>TRBV5-5|.|TRBJ1-1
ASSFDRPGNTEAF
>TRBV5-1|TRBD2|TRBJ2-5
ASTGTGGFQETQY
>TRBV28|TRBD1|TRBJ2-7
ASSPRTGWGDYEQY
>TRBV5-1|.|TRBJ1-1
ASSLGAASTEAF
>TRBV5-1|TRBD1|TRBJ2-5
ASKHGTGGPETQY
>TRBV9|TRBD1|TRBJ2-6
ASRSRDRNSGANVLT
>TRBV7-2|TRBD1|TRBJ2-3
ASSLGTGGAGTQY
>TRBV5-6|.|TRBJ1-2
ASSFGSNLGYGYT
>TRBV7-2|.|TRBJ2-3
ASSGTWGRADTQY
>TRBV4-3|.|TRBJ1-2
ASSQDSVDSFYT
>TRBV11-2|TRBD1|.
ASSAPGQGWETQY
>TRBV2|.|TRBJ2-3
ASSEGRALGTDTQY
>TRBV27|.|TRBJ2-7
ASAWGGPYEQY
>TRBV7-9|TRBD1|TRBJ2-3
ASRRTGTGFTDTQY
>TRBV9|.|TRBJ2-7
ASSVGSVRASPEQY
>TRBV4-2|TRBD2|TRBJ2-6
ASSQAGGRGGNVLT